Listed here is a single TCR beta chain. Its antigen is still unknown. Germline-derived CDR1 and CDR2 are SGHDT and YYEEEE. V shed 1 base and J shed 2 bases, with 12 bases lying between them. The CDR3 loop spans 15 amino acids. The data originate from a study of cytomegalovirus exposure and HLA in healthy donors. In the PCR, 60 Vbeta and 13 Jbeta primers were used. TCRdb's copy holds only in-frame clones and misses some; the assay was immunoSEQ multiplex PCR. The repertoire holds 150,000 or so clones, with just under 80% as singletons. General study results and limits: Immune exposure information comprised only CMV serostatus.

Sequenced: PBMCs. The receptor comes from a woman in her 40s in good health and CMV-seropositive. This sequence joins TRBV5-6 and TRBJ1-2; a possible D gene is TRBD1 (5 bases). CDR3 region: CASSLFTGANYGYTF. The CDR3 DNA reads TGTGCCAGCAGCTTGTTCACAGGAGCGAACTATGGCTACACCTTC.